This T cell receptor (beta chain) was recovered during a study of CD8 T cells in Susac syndrome. Random-hexamer reverse transcription was applied to 0.5 to 1 ug RNA. Across 54 Vbeta and 13 Jbeta, immunoSEQ multiplex PCR amplified TCR beta CDR3. A single record per CDR3 protein comes from TCRdb applying MiXCR to the immunoSEQ multiplex PCR reads. There are about 240,000 distinct CDR3 sequences in the sample; almost 97% occur only once, and approximately 0.094% lies in the top ten. The sequenced sample was CD4+ T cells from PBMCs. The clonotype was recovered from a human donor with Susac syndrome.

CDR3 coding DNA: TGTGCCAGCAGTGAGCAGGGGGCGAACACCGGGGAGCTGTTTTTT. This sequence encodes CASSEQGANTGELFF. J is TRBJ2-2 and V is TRBV2; TRBD1 matches 7 bases. This CDR3 region has 15 residues. Germline V CDR1 and CDR2: SNHLY, FYNNEI. The V segment lost 3 bases and the J segment 0 bases; nucleotides outside the gene matches: 1. The complete variable domain, with remaining parts taken from reference TRBV2 and TRBJ2-2, reads EPEVTQTPSHQVTQMGQEVILRCVPISNHLYFYWYRQILGQKVEFLVSFYNNEISEKSEIFDDQFSVERPDGSNFTLKIRSTKLEDSAMYFCASSEQGANTGELFFGEGSRLTVL.